This entry concerns a single TCR beta chain. This specimen comes from a study of blood T cell repertoires in COVID-19. Study-wide context: Sample material is recorded as cDNA or gDNA derived from T cells, B-cell-depleted T cells, or PBMCs.

The trim removed 0 bases at V and 3 bases at J, leaving 4 bases unmatched. The CDR3 consists of 15 residues. Germline assignment: CDR1 MNHEY and CDR2 SVGAGI. The data were produced by immunoSEQ multiplex PCR, yet TCRdb's version contains in-frame clones alone and is incomplete. The sample lists about 42,000 clones; under 90% were seen once. The chain carries TRBV6-5 and TRBJ2-7; 8 bases line up with TRBD2. The sequence derives from a human donor in a cohort sampled during active COVID-19. The specimen was peripheral blood. CDR3: CASSYSGLGDYEQYF. CDR3 nucleotide sequence: TGTGCCAGCAGTTACTCGGGACTAGGTGACTACGAGCAGTACTTC.